Shown below are 6 T cell receptor beta chains from a single sample sequenced in a study of beta chain features in type 1 diabetes. Reverse transcribing all isolated RNA meant expressed TCRB transcripts were sequenced. Clones were sequenced by immunoSEQ multiplex PCR, and TCRdb holds only the in-frame ones, with some missing. The sample holds around 140,000 clones, about 10% seen once. The sequenced sample was naive CD4+ T cells from blood. The receptors stem from a man aged 18 to 29 in good health.

The J gene is TRBJ2-2, the V gene TRBV2; 8 bases are a match to TRBD2. V lost 7 bases and J lost 6; bases outside the gene matches: 4. Germline CDR1 SNHLY, CDR2 FYNNEI. This CDR3 is 13 amino acids long. CDR3 in DNA: TGTGCCAGCACTCCGGGACTAGCCGGGGAGCTGTTTTTT. This gives the protein CASTPGLAGELFF.

The rearrangement uses TRBV7-2 and TRBJ2-2, with D tentatively TRBD1 (6 bases). CDR3 size: 13 residues. Deletions cut 5 bases from V and 5 bases from J, with 9 bases between. Germline CDR1 SGHTA, CDR2 FQGNSA. The CDR3, as DNA: TGTGCCAGCAGCCTGGGACAAACCGGGGAGCTGTTTTTT. Translation: CASSLGQTGELFF.

The chain joins TRBV28 to TRBJ2-5; 7 bases align to TRBD2. The CDR3 runs to 15 residues. The V and J ends lost 6 bases and 3 bases, in that order; junction bases with no gene match: 10. CDR1 and CDR2 (germline): MDHEN, SYDVKM. CDR3 sequence reads: CASSSPRAGKETQYF. For the CDR3, the DNA is TGTGCCAGCAGCTCTCCACGAGCGGGGAAAGAGACCCAGTACTTC.

This clone has a handful of counts. V usage is TRBV9 and J usage is TRBJ2-3; 8 positions match TRBD2. This CDR3 spans 16 amino acids. The junction had 7 bases not matched to a gene; V was cut back by 3 bases and J by 1 base. CDR1 is SGDLS and CDR2 is YYNGEE in the germline V gene. The chain's CDR3 is CASSASGLDRTDTQYF. The CDR3 DNA sequence: TGTGCCAGCAGCGCCTCGGGACTAGATCGCACAGATACGCAGTATTTT.

The V gene is TRBV5-1, the J gene TRBJ2-3, with TRBD2 matching 12 bases. V was pared by 4 bases and J by 5 bases, with 8 bases of the junction left unmatched. The V gene's germline CDR1 is SGHRS and CDR2 YFSETQ. The CDR3 sequence is 16 residues long. The CDR3 DNA reads as TGCGCCAGCAGCATGTCTAGCGGGGGGGCCATAGATACGCAGTATTTT. Protein sequence: CASSMSSGGAIDTQYF.

This clone was counted only a few times. The rearrangement uses TRBV11-2 and TRBJ2-7; TRBD1 aligns across 10 bases. CDR1 is SGHAT, CDR2 FQNNGV, per germline. V shed 6 bases, J shed 5 bases, and the junction held 4 bases outside the gene matches. CDR3 length: 13 amino acids. CDR3 DNA: TGTGCCAGCAGGGGACAGGGGACCGACGAGCAGTACTTC. This encodes CASRGQGTDEQYF.